This paragraph reports one T cell receptor beta chain. Its target is not known. The ends were cut back, 2 bases at V and 2 bases at J, with 14 bases in the middle. The CDR3 length is 17 residues. The germline gives CDR1 SGDLS, CDR2 YYNGEE. Included in the TCR beta cDNA libraries were unique molecular identifiers. From roughly 1 to 10 million T cells, roughly 0.5 million cDNA molecules were obtained. Each CDR3 protein gets one entry after TCRdb re-called the PCR reads with MiXCR. The table records hundreds of thousands of distinct CDR3 sequences, roughly 50% of them present only once. The source of the sample is a study of post-analysis software for immune sequencing data. Overall study: As for disease course, relapsing-remitting, secondary progressive and progressive-relapsing multiple sclerosis were all included. Study conclusions and caveats: Compared with controls, patients showed significantly lower normalized Chao1 diversity. Co-batched samples clustered tightly together by F measure. In patients, TRBV5-6, TRBV5-1 and TRBV20-1 belonged to five or six TRBV segments found more frequently than in controls.

The chain recombines TRBV9 with TRBJ2-6; no clear D gene. The sequence came from a girl aged 5 to 17 with multiple sclerosis. Sequenced material: blood. Written as DNA, the CDR3 is TGTGCCAGCAGCGTGGGTCCTGGATGGACTGGGGCCAACGTCCTGACTTTC. As protein: CASSVGPGWTGANVLTF.